A selection of T cell receptor beta chains follows, all from one sample in a study of blood T cell repertoires in COVID-19. Some clones are missing from TCRdb's copy, which holds only in-frame ones; the method was immunoSEQ multiplex PCR. This sample has 150,000 to 200,000 clones; around nine tenths occur once, and the top ten carry roughly 2%. The specimen was peripheral blood. These receptors were taken from an older man with active or convalescent COVID-19. Each CDR3 is given with its conserved first and last residue. A D gene is named only where the DNA matches it firmly. Only some rows state a clone size, as once, few, many or a class for expanded clones.

. TRBJ1-2 TRBV28 . TGTGCCAGCAGTTTACCGAGACAGATATTCTATGGCTACACCTTC CASSLPRQIFYGYTF
TRBD2 TRBJ2-1 TRBV7-9 . TGTGCCAGCAGCTCCCTAGCGGGAGGCAATGAGCAGTTCTTC CASSSLAGGNEQFF
TRBD1 TRBJ2-7 TRBV6-1 once TGTGCCAGCAGTCCAGGGACAGGAGGCGAGCAGTACTTC CASSPGTGGEQYF
TRBD1 TRBJ1-1 TRBV19 . TGTGCCAGTAGTAACAGGGGCCGGGGGACTGAAGCTTTCTTT CASSNRGRGTEAFF
. TRBJ2-3 TRBV9 . TGTGCCAGCAGCCCAGGGTGGGGCACAGATACGCAGTATTTT CASSPGWGTDTQYF
TRBD2 TRBJ2-1 TRBV15 . TGTGCCACCACAGCGGGAGGGCCCCACAATGAGCAGTTCTTC CATTAGGPHNEQFF
. TRBJ2-3 TRBV27 . TGTGCCAGCAGTTTCTCAGTCACAGATACGCAGTATTTT CASSFSVTDTQYF
. TRBJ2-7 TRBV7-2 . TGTGCCAGCAGCTTAGCCAGGAACTCCTACGAGCAGTACTTC CASSLARNSYEQYF
. TRBJ1-6 TRBV28 . TGTGCCAGCAACGAGGGGGTTGTGGGATCACCCCTCCACTTT CASNEGVVGSPLHF
TRBD2 TRBJ2-7 TRBV7-9 . TGTGCCAGCAGCCGTCCACCCGGGACTAGCGGTGACGAGCAGTACTTC CASSRPPGTSGDEQYF
TRBD1 TRBJ2-3 TRBV4-3 . TGCGCCAGCAGCCAAGATTGGACAGGGGTATATCGCACAGATACGCAGTATTTT CASSQDWTGVYRTDTQYF
TRBD2 TRBJ2-1 TRBV10-2 few TGCGCCAGCAGAACCGGGACTAGCAATGAGCAGTTCTTC CASRTGTSNEQFF
TRBD1 TRBJ1-3 TRBV7-9 . TGTGCCAGCAGCCACAGGGACAGGGTGGACAAGACCATATATTTT CASSHRDRVDKTIYF
. TRBJ1-3 TRBV19 . TGTGCCAGTAGTGAGACCGGGACACCTGGAAACACCATATATTTT CASSETGTPGNTIYF
. TRBJ1-5 TRBV7-9 . TGTGCCAGCAGCTTGGACATAGGCAATCAGCCCCAGCATTTT CASSLDIGNQPQHF
. TRBJ2-7 TRBV6-5 once TGTGCCAGCAGCCCCGACAGCTATTACTACGAGCAGTACTTC CASSPDSYYYEQYF
TRBD2 TRBJ2-5 TRBV18 . TGTGCCAGCTCACCTCTGACTACCAGCGGGGTGGAGACCCAGTACTTC CASSPLTTSGVETQYF
TRBD1 TRBJ1-3 TRBV5-1 once TGCGCCAGCAGCACCGGACAGGGGGCTGGAAACACCATATATTTT CASSTGQGAGNTIYF
. TRBJ2-1 TRBV2 . TGTGCCAGCAGTGAAGGGTTGGGAGCTGAGCAGTTCTTC CASSEGLGAEQFF
TRBD1 TRBJ1-4 TRBV15 . TGTGCCACCAGCAGGGGACAGGGGAAGGATGAAAAACTGTTTTTT CATSRGQGKDEKLFF
. TRBJ2-3 TRBV18 . TGTGCCAGCTCACCCCTTGGAGGCACAGATACGCAGTATTTT CASSPLGGTDTQYF
TRBD1 TRBJ2-7 TRBV15 . TGTGCCACCAGCAGAGAGTGGAGACAGGGGGCCTACGAGCAGTACTTC CATSREWRQGAYEQYF
TRBD2 TRBJ2-3 TRBV5-1 . TGCGCCAGCAGCTCTGGGACTAGCGGGGGGGCCGGGGATACGCAGTATTTT CASSSGTSGGAGDTQYF
. TRBJ2-7 TRBV11-2 . TGTGCCAGCAGCCCCCAGCAGGGAAGTTACGAGCAGTACTTC CASSPQQGSYEQYF
. TRBJ1-5 TRBV19 . TGTGCCAGTAATCGGGGAACGTACCAGCCCCAGCATTTT CASNRGTYQPQHF
. TRBJ1-2 TRBV21-1 . TGTGCCAGCAGCAACAGGGATTATGGCTACACCTTC CASSNRDYGYTF
TRBD2 TRBJ2-1 TRBV6-2/TRBV6-3 . TGTGCCAGCAGTTACTCGAACAGACTAGCGGAATCCTACAATGAGCAGTTCTTC CASSYSNRLAESYNEQFF
TRBD2 TRBJ2-3 TRBV6-2/TRBV6-3 . TGTGCCAGCAGTTCAAGACTAGCGGGAAGCACAGATACGCAGTATTTT CASSSRLAGSTDTQYF
. TRBJ1-2 TRBV19 few TGTGCCAGTATGAACTCAGGCTACTATGGCTACACCTTC CASMNSGYYGYTF
TRBD2 TRBJ2-7 TRBV7-2 . TGTGCCAGCAGCCGTGGACTAGCGGTGCAGTACTTC CASSRGLAVQYF
. TRBJ1-6 TRBV27 . TGTGCCAGCAAAGGCGGATCCAATTCACCCCTCCACTTT CASKGGSNSPLHF
. TRBJ2-2 TRBV7-9 . TGTGCCAGCAGCCCCCCGGACACCGGGGAGCTGTTTTTT CASSPPDTGELFF
TRBD1 TRBJ1-1 TRBV9 . TGTGCCAGCAGCGGCGTCCCGGGACAGGGGAACACTGAAGCTTTCTTT CASSGVPGQGNTEAFF
TRBD1 TRBJ1-5 TRBV27 . TGTGCCAGCAGTTCAGGGGGGACGGCGGGGCAGCCCCAGCATTTT CASSSGGTAGQPQHF
TRBD1 TRBJ1-6 TRBV19 . TGTGCCAGTACGGACAGGGGGCTATCGAATTCACCCCTCCACTTT CASTDRGLSNSPLHF
. TRBJ1-5 TRBV18 many TGTGCCAGCTCTTTACAGGCGGCTCGCAATCAGCCCCAGCATTTT CASSLQAARNQPQHF
TRBD2 TRBJ2-1 TRBV4-1 . TGCGCCAGCAGCCAAGTATTAGCGGGTACCTACAATGAGCAGTTCTTC CASSQVLAGTYNEQFF
TRBD1 TRBJ2-6 TRBV7-6 . TGTGCCAGCAGAACCCCGGGACAGGGTACTTCTGGGGCCAACGTCCTGACTTTC CASRTPGQGTSGANVLTF
TRBD1 TRBJ2-1 TRBV15 once TGTGCCACCAGCAGAGATCGGCAGGGGGACAATGAGCAGTTCTTC CATSRDRQGDNEQFF
. TRBJ1-6 TRBV23-1 few TGCGCCACCCCATGTTGCACAATCTATAATTCACCCCTCCACTTT CATPCCTIYNSPLHF
. TRBJ1-1 TRBV28 . TGTGCCAGCAGTTCCGAACAGCCCCCAGCTGAAGCTTTCTTT CASSSEQPPAEAFF
. TRBJ2-7 TRBV18 few TGTGCCAGCTCACCACCGAGGATCGGCTCCTACGAGCAGTACTTC CASSPPRIGSYEQYF
. TRBJ1-1 TRBV7-2 . TGTGCCAGCAGCTTAGATCGCGACAGACAAGCTTTCTTT CASSLDRDRQAFF
. TRBJ2-1 TRBV19 . TGTGCCAGTAGTATCCCACGGGGGTATGAGCAGTTCTTC CASSIPRGYEQFF
. TRBJ2-5 TRBV19 . TGTGCCAGTAGTACCCAGGGTGAGACCCAGTACTTC CASSTQGETQYF
. TRBJ1-6 TRBV3-1/TRBV3-2 . TGTGCCAGCAGCCCGAAGACAGGCTTTAATTCACCCCTCCACTTT CASSPKTGFNSPLHF